Listed below are T cell receptor beta chains from one sample, sequenced in a study of cytomegalovirus exposure and HLA in healthy donors. Libraries were prepared by immunoSEQ multiplex PCR; TCRdb keeps only in-frame clonotypes and omits some of them. The sample lists roughly 130,000 clones, roughly nine tenths occurring once. What was sequenced was PBMCs. All receptors derive from a man between 18 and 35 years old in good health and CMV-seronegative. CDR3s leave out the opening cysteine and the closing phenylalanine or tryptophan. Clone size is given for some rows only: seen once, a few or many times, or a class if the clone is expanded.

v_gene: TRBV7-2
abundance: NA
j_gene: TRBJ1-6
len: 12
CDR3aa: ASSLDRRNSPLH

v_gene: TRBV4-1
abundance: NA
j_gene: TRBJ2-1
len: 14
CDR3aa: ASSQEGRGHRSEQF

v_gene: TRBV4-1
abundance: NA
j_gene: TRBJ2-3
len: 13
CDR3aa: ASRPSGGVTDTQY

v_gene: TRBV5-1
abundance: NA
j_gene: TRBJ1-5
len: 12
CDR3aa: ASSSGQGDQPQH

v_gene: TRBV29-1
abundance: once
j_gene: TRBJ1-2
len: 13
CDR3aa: SARGGTQGWDGYT

v_gene: TRBV5-1
abundance: NA
j_gene: TRBJ2-1
len: 12
CDR3aa: ASSSGTSKNEQF

v_gene: TRBV27
abundance: NA
j_gene: TRBJ2-7
len: 11
CDR3aa: ASSRGQTYEQY

v_gene: TRBV6-1
abundance: NA
j_gene: TRBJ1-1
len: 10
CDR3aa: ASRLTEYEAF

v_gene: TRBV10-3
abundance: NA
j_gene: TRBJ1-2
len: 13
CDR3aa: AIRGGQVLDYGYT

v_gene: TRBV18
abundance: NA
j_gene: TRBJ2-5
len: 15
CDR3aa: ASSPKSRGGASETQY

v_gene: TRBV4-1
abundance: NA
j_gene: TRBJ1-2
len: 13
CDR3aa: ASSPPGQGHYGYT

v_gene: TRBV7-9
abundance: NA
j_gene: TRBJ2-1
len: 13
CDR3aa: ASSSGGTTYNEQF

v_gene: TRBV6-1
abundance: NA
j_gene: TRBJ2-7
len: 13
CDR3aa: ASSAEAGGANEQY

v_gene: TRBV4-3
abundance: NA
j_gene: TRBJ1-2
len: 15
CDR3aa: ASSQGAPVGGGYGYT

v_gene: TRBV10-3
abundance: NA
j_gene: TRBJ1-3
len: 13
CDR3aa: AIQEAAGNRNTIY

v_gene: TRBV27
abundance: NA
j_gene: TRBJ2-7
len: 15
CDR3aa: ASSAIIPSGAPYEQY

v_gene: TRBV4-1
abundance: NA
j_gene: TRBJ1-2
len: 13
CDR3aa: ASSPSGEGNYGYT

v_gene: TRBV19
abundance: NA
j_gene: TRBJ1-3
len: 12
CDR3aa: ASGSGRDGNTIY

v_gene: TRBV27
abundance: NA
j_gene: TRBJ1-1
len: 13
CDR3aa: ASSPWTGGDTEAF

v_gene: TRBV29-1
abundance: NA
j_gene: TRBJ2-7
len: 13
CDR3aa: SVEWSGTLPYEQY

v_gene: TRBV5-1
abundance: few
j_gene: TRBJ1-4
len: 12
CDR3aa: ASSLQGGHEKLF

v_gene: TRBV10-3
abundance: once
j_gene: TRBJ2-7
len: 11
CDR3aa: AISGAGDGEQY

v_gene: TRBV10-3
abundance: once
j_gene: TRBJ2-7
len: 12
CDR3aa: AISGQGESYEQY

v_gene: TRBV13
abundance: NA
j_gene: TRBJ2-7
len: 14
CDR3aa: ASSLEPGSGIREQY

v_gene: TRBV30
abundance: NA
j_gene: TRBJ1-1
len: 12
CDR3aa: AGTRGTGNTEAF

v_gene: TRBV5-6
abundance: NA
j_gene: TRBJ2-7
len: 13
CDR3aa: ASSLPGTGDHEQY

v_gene: TRBV5-4
abundance: NA
j_gene: TRBJ2-2
len: 13
CDR3aa: ASTGTSAHTGELF

v_gene: TRBV9
abundance: few
j_gene: TRBJ2-7
len: 13
CDR3aa: ASSAAAGSAYEQY

v_gene: TRBV6-6
abundance: NA
j_gene: TRBJ2-1
len: 12
CDR3aa: ASSAGQARYEQF

v_gene: TRBV2
abundance: once
j_gene: TRBJ2-7
len: 11
CDR3aa: ASTTSSSYEQY

v_gene: TRBV7-8
abundance: NA
j_gene: TRBJ1-2
len: 13
CDR3aa: ASSLVGQSDYGYT

v_gene: TRBV5-1
abundance: many
j_gene: TRBJ2-3
len: 12
CDR3aa: ASSFSGGKDTQY

v_gene: TRBV7-8
abundance: NA
j_gene: TRBJ2-1
len: 13
CDR3aa: ASSVGGTLYNEQF

v_gene: TRBV18
abundance: NA
j_gene: TRBJ1-5
len: 13
CDR3aa: ASSPEQNQYQPQH

v_gene: TRBV18
abundance: once
j_gene: TRBJ1-1
len: 11
CDR3aa: ASSPNEGTEAF

v_gene: TRBV5-4
abundance: NA
j_gene: TRBJ1-1
len: 10
CDR3aa: ASSRGNTEAF

v_gene: TRBV19
abundance: NA
j_gene: TRBJ1-1
len: 11
CDR3aa: ASGYWGDREAF

v_gene: TRBV19
abundance: NA
j_gene: TRBJ2-3
len: 10
CDR3aa: ASSIASDTQY

v_gene: TRBV4-3
abundance: NA
j_gene: TRBJ2-7
len: 11
CDR3aa: ASSRGTGDEQY

v_gene: TRBV5-5
abundance: NA
j_gene: TRBJ2-5
len: 9
CDR3aa: ASRAVETQY